This T cell receptor beta chain came from a study of shared clonotypes between healthy human individuals. Note on this clone: As yet, its antigen is unknown.

Findings and caveats of the study: Generation of non-shared clonotypes was less probable than generation of clonotypes shared by all four donors.

Sequencing used immunoSEQ multiplex PCR; TCRdb keeps in-frame clones, though not all of them. The sample lists 2,500,000 or so clones; around 93% were seen once. It was into CD45RA+ naive and CD45RA-negative memory subsets that the CD4+ cells were split. The CDR3 has 16 residues. CDR1 and CDR2 (germline): GTSNPN, SVGIG (reference sequence). J lost 1 base, V lost 1 base, and 7 bases had no gene match. The chain has TRBV30 and TRBJ2-4, with TRBD2 matching 7 bases. The sequence was obtained from a man aged 18-30 years in good health. Some clones in this sample may be carry-over from other donors' samples. Material: naive CD4+ T cells from PBMCs. Noted subset: CD45RA+ positively selected. The CDR3 DNA sequence: TGTGCCTGGAGTGGGGTGAGGGAGGGGGCCAAAAACATTCAGTACTTC. Protein sequence: CAWSGVREGAKNIQYF.